The source of this T cell receptor beta chain is a study of glioma-infiltrating T cells. Study results and caveats: Tissue-blood divergence was below expectation in non-neoplastic patients, above in gliomas. CDR3 overlap between tissue and blood was very small.

TCR alpha and beta CDR3 regions were amplified from RNA using iRepertoire nested multiplex PCR. TCRdb used MiXCR to reprocess the multiplex PCR reads, holding one entry per CDR3 protein. This sample has roughly 200,000 distinct CDR3 sequences, with more than 35% found just once. Regarding this clonotype: What it binds is not known.

The source is a human donor with low-grade glioma or glioblastoma, undergoing nonglioma brain surgery, or in good health (not recorded which). Sequencing input: glioma tissue, nonneoplastic brain tissue, or PBMCs (not recorded which).

Here the CDR3 reads CSVEEGLAGDSYEQYF. DNA for the CDR3: TGCAGCGTTGAAGAGGGACTAGCGGGAGATTCCTACGAGCAGTACTTC. V is TRBV29-1 and J is TRBJ2-7; 14 positions agree with TRBD2. The germline gives CDR1 SQVTM, CDR2 ANQGSEA. CDR3 length: 16 residues. V shed 0 bases, J shed 1 base, and the junction held 2 bases outside the gene matches.